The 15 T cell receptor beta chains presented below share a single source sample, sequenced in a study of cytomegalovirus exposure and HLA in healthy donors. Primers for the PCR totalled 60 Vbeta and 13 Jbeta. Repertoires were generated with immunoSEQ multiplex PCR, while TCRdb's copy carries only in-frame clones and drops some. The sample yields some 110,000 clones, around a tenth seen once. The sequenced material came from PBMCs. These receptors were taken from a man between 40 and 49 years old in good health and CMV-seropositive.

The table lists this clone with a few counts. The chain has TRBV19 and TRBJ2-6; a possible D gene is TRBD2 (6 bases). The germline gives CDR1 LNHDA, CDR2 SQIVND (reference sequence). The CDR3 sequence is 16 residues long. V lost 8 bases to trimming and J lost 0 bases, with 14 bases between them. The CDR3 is CASSRRGSSGANVLTF. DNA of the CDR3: TGTGCCAGTTCTCGGAGGGGAAGCTCTGGGGCCAACGTCCTGACTTTC.

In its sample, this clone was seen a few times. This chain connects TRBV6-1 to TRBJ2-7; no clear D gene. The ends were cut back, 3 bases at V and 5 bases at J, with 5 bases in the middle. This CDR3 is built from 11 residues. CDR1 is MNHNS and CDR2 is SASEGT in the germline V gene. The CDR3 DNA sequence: TGTGCCAGCAGTGAGACTGACGAGCAGTACTTC. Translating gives CASSETDEQYF.

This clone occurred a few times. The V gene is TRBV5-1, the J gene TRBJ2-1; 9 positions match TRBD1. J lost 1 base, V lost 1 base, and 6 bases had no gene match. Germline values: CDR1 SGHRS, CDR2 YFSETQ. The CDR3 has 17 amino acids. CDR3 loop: CASSLQDRGFSYNEQFF. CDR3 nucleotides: TGCGCCAGCAGCTTGCAGGACAGGGGTTTTTCCTACAATGAGCAGTTCTTC.

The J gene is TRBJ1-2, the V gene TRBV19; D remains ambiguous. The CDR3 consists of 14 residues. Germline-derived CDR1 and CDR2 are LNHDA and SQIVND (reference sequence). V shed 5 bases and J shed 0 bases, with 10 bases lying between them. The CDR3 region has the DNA TGTGCCAGTAGTCTCAGTTCAGCTAACTATGGCTACACCTTC. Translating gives CASSLSSANYGYTF.

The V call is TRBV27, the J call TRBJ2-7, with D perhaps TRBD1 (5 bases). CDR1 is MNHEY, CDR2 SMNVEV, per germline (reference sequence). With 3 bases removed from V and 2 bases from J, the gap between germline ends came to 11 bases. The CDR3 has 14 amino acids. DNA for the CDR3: TGTGCCAGCAGTTTCTTTCAGGGTCCCTACGAGCAGTACTTC. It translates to CASSFFQGPYEQYF.

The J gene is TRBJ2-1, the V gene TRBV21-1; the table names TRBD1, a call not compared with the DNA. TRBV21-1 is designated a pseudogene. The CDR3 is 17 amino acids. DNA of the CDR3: TGTGCCAGCAGCAAAACCGACAGGGGGGGATCCTACAATGAGCAGTTCTTC. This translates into CASSKTDRGGSYNEQFF.

CDR3 protein: CASSAGQGSGANVLTF. Here the CDR3 DNA reads TGTGCCTCCTCGGCGGGACAGGGATCTGGGGCCAACGTCCTGACTTTC. The rearrangement uses TRBV30 and TRBJ2-6, with TRBD1 identical over 9 bases. V lost 7 bases, J lost 1 base, and 8 bases stayed unmatched. The germline CDR1 and CDR2 sequences are GTSNPN and SVGIG (reference sequence). The CDR3 is made up of 16 amino acids.

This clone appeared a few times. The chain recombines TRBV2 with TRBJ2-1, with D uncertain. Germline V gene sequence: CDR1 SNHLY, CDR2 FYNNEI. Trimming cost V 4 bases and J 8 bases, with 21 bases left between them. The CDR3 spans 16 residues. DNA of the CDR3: TGTGCCAGCAGTGTGTCAGGTCAGAGTAACATCGATGAGCAGTTCTTC. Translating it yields CASSVSGQSNIDEQFF.

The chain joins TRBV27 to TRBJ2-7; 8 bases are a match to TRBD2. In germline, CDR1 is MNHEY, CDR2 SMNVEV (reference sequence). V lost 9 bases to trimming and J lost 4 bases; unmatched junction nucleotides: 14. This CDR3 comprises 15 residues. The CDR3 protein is CASCREAGEMYEQYF. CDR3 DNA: TGTGCCAGTTGTCGGGAAGCGGGAGAGATGTACGAGCAGTACTTC.

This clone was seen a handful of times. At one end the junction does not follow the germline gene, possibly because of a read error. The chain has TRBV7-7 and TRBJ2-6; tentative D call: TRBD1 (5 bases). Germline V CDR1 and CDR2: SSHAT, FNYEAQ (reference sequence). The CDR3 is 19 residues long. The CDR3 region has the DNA TGTGCTAGCAGCTTAGTTGCGACAGATCAGTGTACTGGGGCCAACGTCCTGACTTTC. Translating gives CASSLVATDQCTGANVLTF.

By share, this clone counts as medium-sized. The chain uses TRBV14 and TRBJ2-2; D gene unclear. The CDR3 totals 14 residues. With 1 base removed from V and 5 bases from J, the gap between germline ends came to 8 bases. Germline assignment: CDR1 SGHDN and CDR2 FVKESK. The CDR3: CASSQAQYTGELFF. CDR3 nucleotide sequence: TGTGCCAGCAGCCAAGCCCAGTATACCGGGGAGCTGTTTTTT.

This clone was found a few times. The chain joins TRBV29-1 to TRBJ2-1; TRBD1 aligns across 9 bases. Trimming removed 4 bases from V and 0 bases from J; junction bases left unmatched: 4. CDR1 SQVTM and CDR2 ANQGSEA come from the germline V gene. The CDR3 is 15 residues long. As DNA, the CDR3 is TGCAGCGTTGTTGGACAGGGGCTCTCCTACAATGAGCAGTTCTTC. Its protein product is CSVVGQGLSYNEQFF.

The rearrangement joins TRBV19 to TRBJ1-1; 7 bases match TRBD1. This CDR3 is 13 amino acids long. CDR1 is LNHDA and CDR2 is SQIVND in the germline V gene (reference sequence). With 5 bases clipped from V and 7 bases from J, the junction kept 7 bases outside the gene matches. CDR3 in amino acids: CASSFGQVNEAFF. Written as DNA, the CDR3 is TGTGCCAGTAGTTTCGGACAGGTGAATGAAGCTTTCTTT.

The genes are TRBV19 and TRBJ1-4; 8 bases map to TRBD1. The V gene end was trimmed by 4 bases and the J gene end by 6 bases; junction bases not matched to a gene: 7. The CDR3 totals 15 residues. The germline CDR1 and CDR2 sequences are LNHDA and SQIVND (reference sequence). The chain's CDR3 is CASSTQGAIHEKLFF. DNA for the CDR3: TGTGCCAGTAGTACCCAGGGGGCAATCCATGAAAAACTGTTTTTT.

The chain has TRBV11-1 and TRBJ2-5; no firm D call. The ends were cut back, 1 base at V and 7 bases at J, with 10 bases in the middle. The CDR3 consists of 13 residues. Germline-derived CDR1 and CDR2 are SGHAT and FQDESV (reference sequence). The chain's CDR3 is CASSLGVRGTQYF. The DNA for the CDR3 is TGTGCCAGCAGCTTAGGGGTGCGCGGGACCCAGTACTTC.